This T cell receptor (beta chain) derives from a study of T-cell memory formation after mild COVID-19. Details on this clonotype: The antigen remains unidentified.

TCRdb re-called the 5' RACE reads through MiXCR, storing one row per CDR3 protein. Here the sample spans roughly 130,000 distinct CDR3 sequences, about a sixth being singletons. Findings and limits, study-wide: Clones that contracted from day 15 to 85 were balanced CD4/CD8, while later expanders leaned CD4+. Several responding clones turned up in pre-infection memory, indicating that cross-reactive memory may have taken part. Shrinking CD4+ clones were chiefly CM and EM; CD8+ ones were chiefly EMRA.

The J segment lost 2 bases and the V segment lost 5 bases, leaving 3 bases of the junction unmatched. This CDR3 spans 15 amino acids. The TCR comes from a man younger than 30 who had mild COVID-19 (a few samples of this study predate the infection). Cell type and time point are not known. The genes are TRBV12-3 or TRBV12-4 and TRBJ2-6; 7 nucleotides agree with TRBD1. Sequencing was carried out using PBMCs or a T cell subset sorted from them (not recorded which). CDR3 coding DNA: TGTGCCAGCAGTCCCACAGGGGCTGGGGCCAACGTCCTGACTTTC. Protein: CASSPTGAGANVLTF.